Below, 21 T cell receptor beta chains from the same sample are listed, as sequenced in a study of control samples from healthy donors and cancer patients. Produced via immunoSEQ multiplex PCR; TCRdb's table is partial and in-frame only. Of about 150,000 clones listed, approximately 92% are singletons. Sequencing input: blood. The receptors come from a young man in good health.

This rearrangement joins TRBV25-1 to TRBJ2-2, with D possibly matching TRBD2 (6 bases). Trimming removed 5 bases at V and 7 bases at J, with 17 bases between. The CDR3 runs 15 residues. From germline, CDR1 is MGHDK and CDR2 SYGVNS. In nucleotides, the CDR3 is TGTGCCAGCAGTCCACAGTCATGGGGAGGCGGGGAGCTGTTTTTT. Its protein is CASSPQSWGGGELFF.

This clone was observed once. The chain recombines TRBV12-3 or TRBV12-4 with TRBJ2-3, with D possibly being TRBD1 or TRBD2 (6 bases each). Between the trimmed V and J ends, which lost 5 bases and 6 bases, there was a span of 12 bases. This CDR3 comprises 13 residues. CDR3 loop: CASSPGARDTQYF. The CDR3 region has the DNA TGTGCCAGCAGTCCGGGGGCGCGGGATACGCAGTATTTT.

The genes are TRBV2 and TRBJ1-1; TRBD1 agrees at 9 bases. The V and J ends lost 6 bases and 6 bases, in that order; junction bases with no gene match: 8. Germline V gene sequence: CDR1 SNHLY, CDR2 FYNNEI. The CDR3 loop spans 14 amino acids. CDR3 protein: CASRRPTGGSEAFF. The CDR3 region has the DNA TGTGCCAGCAGGAGACCCACAGGGGGCTCTGAAGCTTTCTTT. The full variable domain, rest sourced from reference TRBV2 and TRBJ1-1, is EPEVTQTPSHQVTQMGQEVILRCVPISNHLYFYWYRQILGQKVEFLVSFYNNEISEKSEIFDDQFSVERPDGSNFTLKIRSTKLEDSAMYFCASRRPTGGSEAFFGQGTRLTVV.

V is TRBV2 and J is TRBJ2-3; D unresolved. V was cut by 6 bases and J by 0 bases, with 10 bases left in between. The CDR3 is 14 residues long. Germline V CDR1 and CDR2: SNHLY, FYNNEI. DNA of the CDR3: TGTGCCAGCAGCCCAACCGGGAGCACAGATACGCAGTATTTT. Protein product: CASSPTGSTDTQYF.

The rearrangement joins TRBV9 to TRBJ1-3; D remains unclear. The CDR3 sequence is 16 residues long. Trimming removed 4 bases from V and 0 bases from J, with 14 bases in between. The germline gives CDR1 SGDLS, CDR2 YYNGEE. The CDR3 sequence is CASSTRTGNSGNTIYF. The CDR3 region has the DNA TGTGCCAGCAGCACCCGGACTGGGAACTCTGGAAACACCATATATTTT. The whole variable domain, remainder taken from reference TRBV9 and TRBJ1-3, is DSGVTQTPKHLITATGQRVTLRCSPRSGDLSVYWYQQSLDQGLQFLIQYYNGEERAKGNILERFSAQQFPDLHSELNLSSLELGDSALYFCASSTRTGNSGNTIYFGEGSWLTVV.

The chain couples TRBV18 to TRBJ1-4, with D perhaps matching TRBD1 (6 bases). Germline CDR1 KGHSH, CDR2 LQKENI. V gave up 0 bases and J gave up 7 bases, with 18 bases separating them. CDR3 length equals 17 residues. The CDR3: CASSPPGLGATGEKLFF. DNA of the CDR3: TGTGCCAGCTCACCACCGGGCTTGGGGGCGACGGGTGAAAAACTGTTTTTT.

This chain joins TRBV5-4 and TRBJ2-3; D is possibly TRBD2 (5 bases). Germline CDR1 is SGHNT and CDR2 is YYREEE (reference sequence). The CDR3 has 13 residues. Trimming left V 4 bases short and J 0 bases short, with 6 bases between. The CDR3 DNA reads TGTGCCAGCAGCCAGCGGAGCACAGATACGCAGTATTTT. Translated, it gives CASSQRSTDTQYF. Filled out from reference TRBV5-4 and TRBJ2-3, the complete variable domain reads ETGVTQSPTHLIKTRGQQVTLRCSSQSGHNTVSWYQQALGQGPQFIFQYYREEENGRGNFPPRFSGLQFPNYSSELNVNALELDDSALYLCASSQRSTDTQYFGPGTRLTVL.

The chain uses TRBV5-1 and TRBJ2-1; 15 bases align to TRBD2. This CDR3 spans 16 amino acids. Germline loops: CDR1 SGHRS, CDR2 YFSETQ. V trimming: 4 bases; J trimming: 8 bases; junction bases outside the gene matches: 7. CDR3 DNA: TGCGCCAGCAGCATTGGACTAGCGGGGGGGATCGATGAGCAGTTCTTC. Protein: CASSIGLAGGIDEQFF.

The chain combines TRBV7-2 with TRBJ2-7, with TRBD2 matching over 9 bases. Trimming cost V 5 bases and J 7 bases; bases outside gene matches: 6. The length of the CDR3 is 13 residues. Looked up from germline, CDR1 is SGHTA and CDR2 is FQGNSA. This CDR3 is CASSVLAGYEQYF. CDR3 DNA: TGTGCCAGCAGCGTCCTAGCGGGGTATGAGCAGTACTTC.

The chain employs TRBV14 and TRBJ1-3; D remains unclear. CDR1 and CDR2 from the germline V gene are SGHDN and FVKESK. V gave up 0 bases and J gave up 0 bases, with 6 bases separating them. This CDR3 spans 15 amino acids. The CDR3, as DNA: TGTGCCAGCAGCCAAGACAGGACCTCTGGAAACACCATATATTTT. Translated: CASSQDRTSGNTIYF.

The CDR3 protein is CASSLTDTQYF. In DNA, the CDR3 is TGTGCCAGCAGCCTCACAGATACGCAGTATTTT. V gene TRBV7-8 combines with J gene TRBJ2-3, with D uncertain. Germline V gene sequence: CDR1 SGHVS, CDR2 FQNEAQ. Trimming removed 5 bases from V and 2 bases from J, with 2 bases in between. CDR3 length equals 11 residues.

The rearrangement uses TRBV15 and TRBJ2-3; TRBD2 aligns across 12 bases. The CDR3 has 19 residues. Germline values: CDR1 LNHNV, CDR2 YYDKDF (reference sequence). Trimming took 0 bases from V and 0 from J; bases not matched to a gene: 7. The CDR3, as DNA: TGTGCCACCAGCAGAGATCCTGGACTAGCGGGGCCAAGCACAGATACGCAGTATTTT. This gives the protein CATSRDPGLAGPSTDTQYF. The full variable domain, in which reference TRBV15 and TRBJ2-3 provide the parts outside the CDR3, is DAMVIQNPRYQVTQFGKPVTLSCSQTLNHNVMYWYQQKSSQAPKLLFHYYDKDFNNEADTPDNFQSRRPNTSFCFLDIRSPGLGDTAMYLCATSRDPGLAGPSTDTQYFGPGTRLTVL.

This sequence joins TRBV15 and TRBJ1-1; 8 bases map to TRBD1. This CDR3 is 14 amino acids long. V shed 3 bases, J shed 4 bases, and the junction held 4 bases outside the gene matches. Germline V lookup: CDR1 LNHNV, CDR2 YYDKDF (reference sequence). The CDR3 DNA sequence: TGTGCCACCAGCAGGGCCACAGGGGGCACTGAAGCTTTCTTT. This gives the protein CATSRATGGTEAFF.

Only a few counts were recorded for this clone. CDR3 bases: TGTGCCAGCAGTGACCGGGACAGGGGCACTGAAGCTTTCTTT. Its translation: CASSDRDRGTEAFF. The V and J genes are TRBV2 and TRBJ1-1; 10 positions agree with TRBD1. J gave up 4 bases and V 3 bases, and 2 bases lay outside the gene matches. Germline V gives CDR1 SNHLY, CDR2 FYNNEI. The CDR3 loop spans 14 amino acids.

This clone was counted a few times. V and J are TRBV24-1 and TRBJ1-2; TRBD1 matches 7 bases. Germline CDR1 KGHDR, CDR2 SFDVKD. Germline trimming cut 3 bases from V and 7 bases from J; bases unmatched to any gene: 1. The CDR3 runs to 12 residues. This CDR3 reads CATSDAGGGYTF. CDR3 in DNA: TGTGCCACCAGTGATGCAGGGGGTGGCTACACCTTC.

The CDR3 bases are TGTGCCAGCAGCTTGGAGCCGGGAAGAGGGGGAATGAACACTGAAGCTTTCTTT. This encodes CASSLEPGRGGMNTEAFF. This chain connects TRBV5-6 to TRBJ1-1, with D maybe TRBD1 (6 bases). Germline loops: CDR1 SGHDT, CDR2 YYEEEE. The CDR3 runs to 18 residues. V dropped 0 bases and J dropped 0 bases, with 18 bases sitting between them. Together with reference TRBV5-6 and TRBJ1-1, the CDR3 gives the full variable domain: DAGVTQSPTHLIKTRGQQVTLRCSPKSGHDTVSWYQQALGQGPQFIFQYYEEEERQRGNFPDRFSGHQFPNYSSELNVNALLLGDSALYLCASSLEPGRGGMNTEAFFGQGTRLTVV.

In the case of this clone: Other DNA sequences in the sample encode the same CDR3. The chain links TRBV5-1 to TRBJ1-1, with D tentatively TRBD1 (6 bases). V dropped 0 bases and J dropped 4 bases, with 10 bases sitting between them. The CDR3 extends over 14 amino acids. Germline V gene sequence: CDR1 SGHRS, CDR2 YFSETQ. The CDR3 region has the DNA TGCGCCAGCAGCTTGGCCGGGGGCGGCACTGAAGCTTTCTTT. Translated: CASSLAGGGTEAFF.

The chain recombines TRBV19 with TRBJ1-1; TRBD1 agrees at 7 bases. The CDR3 covers 13 residues. Per germline, CDR1 LNHDA and CDR2 SQIVND (reference sequence). With V trimmed by 1 base and J by 6 bases, 2 bases remained unmatched. The CDR3 reads CASSIAQGAEAFF. The CDR3 DNA sequence: TGTGCCAGTAGTATAGCTCAGGGGGCTGAAGCTTTCTTT.

The V gene is TRBV5-1, the J gene TRBJ1-2; D possibly corresponds to TRBD1 (6 bases). V lost 3 bases and J 4 bases, leaving 10 bases between the germline ends. The CDR3 has 13 amino acids. Germline loops: CDR1 SGHRS, CDR2 YFSETQ. The CDR3 here is CASSSDSIYGYTF. CDR3 sequence (DNA): TGCGCCAGCAGCTCGGACAGTATCTATGGCTACACCTTC.

The chain carries TRBV5-1 and TRBJ1-2; tentative D call: TRBD1 (5 bases). This CDR3 contains 14 residues. The V gene's germline CDR1 is SGHRS and CDR2 YFSETQ. The germline V and J ends were trimmed by 0 bases and 3 bases, with 9 bases remaining between them. This chain's CDR3 is CASSLAGGDYGYTF. The CDR3, as DNA: TGCGCCAGCAGCTTGGCAGGAGGGGACTATGGCTACACCTTC.

V and J are TRBV6-6 and TRBJ1-1; D is unclear. The germline V gene encodes CDR1 MNHNY and CDR2 SVGAGI (reference sequence). With 6 bases removed from V and 1 base from J, the gap between germline ends came to 6 bases. The CDR3 has 12 residues. The CDR3 DNA reads TGTGCCAGCAGGGCCCCGAACACTGAAGCTTTCTTT. It yields the protein CASRAPNTEAFF.